These 21 T cell receptor beta chains were sequenced from one sample in a study of T cell responses to AZD1222 COVID-19 vaccine. Profiling relied on immunoSEQ multiplex PCR, and the TCRdb table lists in-frame clones only, not all of them. Here the sample spans some 99,000 clones, about 87% being singletons. Material: peripheral blood, obtained 28 days after the second AZD1222 dose. These receptors all stem from an adult who received the AZD1222 COVID-19 vaccine.

The rearrangement joins TRBV19 to TRBJ2-1, with TRBD2 matching 7 bases. V lost 3 bases, J lost 4 bases, and 6 bases stayed unmatched. The germline gives CDR1 LNHDA, CDR2 SQIVND (reference sequence). The CDR3 extends over 15 amino acids. The CDR3 loop reads CASSIAAGDYNEQFF. The CDR3 DNA reads as TGTGCCAGTAGTATCGCGGCGGGAGATTACAATGAGCAGTTCTTC.

This chain uses TRBV25-1 with TRBJ2-3, with TRBD2 matching 8 bases. CDR1 is MGHDK and CDR2 is SYGVNS in the germline V gene. J was trimmed by 2 bases and V by 3 bases; bases with no gene match: 4. There are 15 residues in the CDR3. CDR3 residues: CASSERGADTDTQYF. CDR3 bases: TGTGCCAGCAGTGAGCGGGGGGCCGACACAGATACGCAGTATTTT.

The chain couples TRBV6-2 or TRBV6-3 to TRBJ1-2; the D is unclear. V was clipped by 6 bases and J by 4 bases, with 12 bases between them. The germline CDR1 and CDR2 sequences are MNHEY and SVGEGT. This CDR3 has 13 residues. The CDR3 spells CASSVGLLYGYTF. For the CDR3, the DNA is TGTGCCAGCAGCGTCGGACTTCTCTATGGCTACACCTTC.

The V gene is TRBV6-5, the J gene TRBJ1-2, with D uncertain. Trimming cost V 7 bases and J 3 bases, with 15 bases left between them. Germline V lookup: CDR1 MNHEY, CDR2 SVGAGI. The CDR3 is made up of 14 amino acids. The chain's CDR3 is CASNGEGRDYGYTF. The CDR3 DNA reads TGTGCCAGCAATGGAGAGGGTCGAGACTATGGCTACACCTTC.

The gene calls are TRBV30 and TRBJ1-2; D may be TRBD1 (5 bases). This CDR3 has 12 residues. V lost 2 bases and J lost 12, with 16 bases in between. Germline V gives CDR1 GTSNPN, CDR2 SVGIG (reference sequence). CDR3 protein: CAWSKTDVINTF. CDR3 nucleotides: TGTGCCTGGAGTAAGACAGACGTCATAAACACCTTC.

The chain carries TRBV5-6 and TRBJ1-1, with unresolved D. This CDR3 has 13 amino acids. Germline V CDR1 and CDR2: SGHDT, YYEEEE. V shed 0 bases and J shed 4 bases, with 7 bases lying between them. The CDR3 bases are TGTGCCAGCAGCTTGGGACGGGTCACTGAAGCTTTCTTT. Translation: CASSLGRVTEAFF.

J is TRBJ1-2 and V is TRBV28; tentatively, D is TRBD1 (6 bases). Trimming took off 6 bases at V and 4 bases at J, with 18 bases between the two ends. In germline, CDR1 is MDHEN, CDR2 SYDVKM. CDR3 length: 15 amino acids. CDR3 sequence (DNA): TGTGCCAGCAGGAGGACAGTGGTAGGGGTCTATGGCTACACCTTC. This sequence encodes CASRRTVVGVYGYTF.

The chain links TRBV15 to TRBJ1-5; TRBD1 is a possible D gene (5 bases). Trimming took 0 bases from V and 9 from J, leaving 12 bases between them. The CDR3 is 14 amino acids. Germline V gene sequence: CDR1 LNHNV, CDR2 YYDKDF (reference sequence). CDR3 residues: CATSRDLGRVPQHF. The CDR3 DNA sequence: TGTGCCACCAGCAGAGATTTGGGGCGAGTGCCCCAGCATTTT.

The chain joins TRBV7-3 to TRBJ2-1; D perhaps matches TRBD2 (6 bases). The V gene's germline CDR1 is SGHTA and CDR2 FQGTGA. Trimming shortened V by 2 bases and J by 10 bases, and 15 bases separated the two germline ends. The CDR3 runs to 14 residues. The CDR3 loop reads CASSLASGYQEQFF. Written as DNA, the CDR3 is TGTGCCAGCAGCTTAGCAAGCGGGTATCAGGAGCAGTTCTTC. Filled out from reference TRBV7-3 and TRBJ2-1, the complete variable domain reads GAGVSQTPSNKVTEKGKYVELRCDPISGHTALYWYRQSLGQGPEFLIYFQGTGAADDSGLPNDRFFAVRPEGSVSTLKIQRTERGDSAVYLCASSLASGYQEQFFGPGTRLTVL.

The CDR3 sequence: CASSGGGTSRPDTQYF. In DNA form, the CDR3 reads TGCGCCAGCAGCGGTGGTGGGACTAGCAGACCAGATACGCAGTATTTT. V and J are TRBV5-1 and TRBJ2-3, with 9 bases that match TRBD2. Germline V gives CDR1 SGHRS, CDR2 YFSETQ. This CDR3 spans 16 amino acids. The V segment lost 4 bases and the J segment 4 bases; nucleotides outside the gene matches: 10.

The V and J genes are TRBV18 and TRBJ1-5, with a tentative D call TRBD1 (5 bases). V was trimmed by 2 bases and J by 7 bases, leaving 12 bases between them. Germline V gene lookup returns CDR1 KGHSH and CDR2 LQKENI. This CDR3 is built from 14 residues. Here the CDR3 DNA reads TGTGCCAGCTCACCAGTGGGGGGAAGGCAGCCCCAGCATTTT. It specifies CASSPVGGRQPQHF.

The genes are TRBV6-5 and TRBJ2-1; D is ambiguous. V gave up 8 bases and J gave up 9 bases, with 11 bases separating them. There are 11 residues in the CDR3. Germline V gives CDR1 MNHEY, CDR2 SVGAGI. CDR3 loop: CASGLSSEQFF. As DNA, the CDR3 is TGTGCCAGCGGTCTTTCGAGTGAGCAGTTCTTC.

The V and J genes are TRBV12-3 or TRBV12-4 and TRBJ1-5; no definite D call. CDR3 length equals 13 residues. The V gene lost 7 bases and the J gene lost 7 bases, with 14 bases spanning the gap. This chain's CDR3 is CASTQSGRQPQHF. The CDR3 DNA follows: TGTGCCAGCACCCAGAGCGGGAGGCAGCCCCAGCATTTT.

The chain couples TRBV12-3 or TRBV12-4 to TRBJ1-5; unclear D gene. The CDR3 runs 12 residues. The V end was cut by 6 bases, the J end by 3 bases, with 6 bases between. Here the CDR3 reads CASSYPNQPQHF. CDR3 DNA sequence: TGTGCCAGCAGCTATCCCAATCAGCCCCAGCATTTT.

With regard to this clone: A junction end diverges from the germline sequence, so it may reflect a read error. The chain combines TRBV10-3 with TRBJ1-1; no clear D. The CDR3 loop spans 11 amino acids. From germline, CDR1 is ENHRY and CDR2 SYGVKD. The CDR3 coding sequence is TGTGCCATCAGTGAGTCGGTTGAGCGTCTCTTT. Protein: CAISESVERLF.

This clone is a singleton in its sample. The chain has TRBV27 and TRBJ1-4; tentatively, D is TRBD1 (6 bases). Between the trimmed V and J ends, which lost 0 bases and 7 bases, there was a span of 12 bases. Germline CDR1 reads MNHEY; CDR2 reads SMNVEV (reference sequence). This CDR3 is built from 15 residues. The CDR3 spells CASSLSVRGVEKLFF. In nucleotides, the CDR3 is TGTGCCAGCAGTTTATCGGTCAGGGGCGTTGAAAAACTGTTTTTT.

This sequence joins TRBV19 and TRBJ1-5, with 8 bases matching TRBD1. Germline V gene sequence: CDR1 LNHDA, CDR2 SQIVND (reference sequence). The junction had 6 bases not matched to a gene; V was cut back by 6 bases and J by 5 bases. The CDR3 is 14 amino acids. CDR3 in amino acids: CASRDRVSDQPQHF. The CDR3 nucleotides are TGTGCCAGTAGGGACAGGGTATCCGATCAGCCCCAGCATTTT.

This chain connects TRBV5-1 to TRBJ2-7, with D perhaps TRBD1 or TRBD2 (7 bases each). CDR1 and CDR2 from the germline V gene are SGHRS and YFSETQ. This CDR3 is 14 amino acids long. Trimming removed 4 bases at V and 2 bases at J, with 13 bases between. CDR3 nucleotides: TGCGCCAGCAGCCCAGGGGGGGGGACCTACGAGCAGTACTTC. Protein product: CASSPGGGTYEQYF.

The chain is built from TRBV4-3 and TRBJ1-1; D is perhaps TRBD1 (5 bases). Trimming pared 1 base from V and 0 bases from J, leaving 21 bases between. Germline values: CDR1 LGHNA, CDR2 YSLEER. This CDR3 is 19 amino acids long. CDR3 DNA: TGCGCCAGCAGCCAAGGATGGCAGGGCCGGATTATCCTGAACACTGAAGCTTTCTTT. This codes for CASSQGWQGRIILNTEAFF.

The chain has TRBV7-3 and TRBJ2-5; 10 positions agree with TRBD1. Germline CDR1 and CDR2: SGHTA and FQGTGA. V dropped 4 bases and J dropped 2; count of bases not matched to a gene: 4. This CDR3 contains 15 residues. The chain's CDR3 is CASSWSGQGQETQYF. The DNA for the CDR3 is TGTGCCAGCAGCTGGTCGGGACAGGGGCAAGAGACCCAGTACTTC.

The chain combines TRBV3-1 (or the pseudogene TRBV3-2) with TRBJ1-6; 8 bases match TRBD1. V lost 4 bases to trimming and J lost 9 bases; unmatched junction nucleotides: 5. The CDR3 covers 14 residues. Germline V lookup: CDR1 LGHDT, CDR2 YNNKEL (reference sequence). The CDR3 sequence: CASSPTGVGSPLHF. The DNA of the CDR3 is TGTGCCAGCAGCCCGACAGGGGTAGGTTCACCCCTCCACTTT.